This T cell receptor beta chain is drawn from a study of blood T cell repertoires in COVID-19. Study summary: PBMCs, B-cell-depleted T cells, or T cells were the source of the cDNA or gDNA that made up the material.

The CDR3 contains 11 residues. V gave up 5 bases and J gave up 8 bases, with 9 bases separating them. Germline V lookup: CDR1 SGHAT, CDR2 FQNNGV. Clones were sequenced by immunoSEQ multiplex PCR, and TCRdb holds only the in-frame ones, with some missing. This sample has some 500,000 clones, with approximately 87% found just once. Those enrolled, adults aged 18 to 89 years, came from some 23 US areas. Two negative PCRs, clearance, or symptom resolution characterized the recovered Cohort 3 donors. The rearrangement uses TRBV11-2 and TRBJ1-1; D might be TRBD1 (6 bases). Input material: PBMCs or T cells enriched from blood (not recorded which). This sequence was found in a woman aged 40 to 55 who had recovered from COVID-19. The CDR3 loop reads CASSQDREAFF. The CDR3 DNA is TGTGCCAGCAGCCAGGACAGAGAAGCTTTCTTT.